The 17 T cell receptor beta chains below were found in one sample sequenced in a study of T cells in Graves' hyperthyroidism and ophthalmopathy. Amplified TCR beta CDR3 regions came from RNA transcripts. TCR CDR3 underwent first-round RT-PCR with the HTBI primer set. TCRdb recomputed calls from the multiplex PCR reads with MiXCR, one row per CDR3 protein. The sample shows 200,000 to 250,000 distinct CDR3 sequences, under 20% of them seen only once. Sample: blood. These receptors were obtained from a man in his forties or fifties with Graves' hyperthyroidism.

The V call is TRBV12-3 or TRBV12-4, the J call TRBJ1-1; D is undetermined. The CDR3 contains 13 residues. The ends were cut back, 7 bases at V and 0 bases at J, with 9 bases in the middle. CDR3 DNA: TGTGCCAGCAACCGGGAAATGAACACTGAAGCTTTCTTT. Amino acid sequence: CASNREMNTEAFF.

This clonotype was seen a few times. V usage is TRBV19 and J usage is TRBJ2-1; possible D gene TRBD2, 6 bases. Germline CDR1 is LNHDA and CDR2 is SQIVND (reference sequence). The V and J ends lost 7 bases and 0 bases respectively, with 13 bases between them. The CDR3 covers 15 residues. DNA of the CDR3: TGTGCCAGTATCGGGGAGGAGTCCTCCTACAATGAGCAGTTCTTC. Its protein product is CASIGEESSYNEQFF.

This clonotype was detected many times. This chain links TRBV11-3 with TRBJ1-1; TRBD1 is a possible D gene (6 bases). The CDR3 totals 17 residues. The germline gives CDR1 SGHNT, CDR2 YENEEA. Trimming pared 2 bases from V and 1 base from J, leaving 17 bases between. As DNA, the CDR3 is TGTGCCAGCAGCTTATTTGAGTTGGGGGGGCGGAACACTGAAGCTTTCTTT. It encodes CASSLFELGGRNTEAFF. Full variable domain (remainder filled in from reference TRBV11-3 and TRBJ1-1): EAGVVQSPRYKIIEKKQPVAFWCNPISGHNTLYWYLQNLGQGPELLIRYENEEAVDDSQLPKDRFSAERLKGVDSTLKIQPAELGDSAVYLCASSLFELGGRNTEAFFGQGTRLTVV.

This clonotype came up many times. The chain employs TRBV7-8 and TRBJ2-7, with D uncertain. CDR1 and CDR2 (germline): SGHVS, FQNEAQ. The ends were cut back, 1 base at V and 2 bases at J, with 9 bases in the middle. The CDR3 extends over 14 amino acids. CDR3: CASSLVTTTYEQYF. The CDR3 region has the DNA TGTGCCAGCAGCTTAGTTACCACAACCTACGAGCAGTACTTC.

This sequence joins TRBV7-3 and TRBJ2-6; either TRBD1 or TRBD2 may supply D (6 bases each). The CDR3 length is 17 residues. The germline V and J ends were trimmed by 1 base and 4 bases, with 14 bases remaining between them. Germline-derived CDR1 and CDR2 are SGHTA and FQGTGA. Written as DNA, the CDR3 is TGTGCCAGCAGCTTAATGTCCGGGGGCTCCGGGGCCAACGTCCTGACTTTC. Translation gives CASSLMSGGSGANVLTF.

This chain joins TRBV11-2 and TRBJ2-1; D possibly corresponds to TRBD2 (6 bases). The length of the CDR3 is 14 residues. Trimming left V 7 bases short and J 6 bases short, with 16 bases between. Looked up from germline, CDR1 is SGHAT and CDR2 is FQNNGV. DNA of the CDR3: TGTGCCAGCATGTGGGGGGTGGTGGCCAATGAGCAGTTCTTC. Protein: CASMWGVVANEQFF.

This clonotype was seen more than once but under ten times. This sequence joins TRBV15 and TRBJ1-6; D is ambiguous. Trimming stripped 8 bases from V and 6 bases from J, with 11 bases between. This CDR3 spans 13 amino acids. Germline CDR1 LNHNV, CDR2 YYDKDF (reference sequence). DNA for the CDR3: TGTGCCACCGGAGGTGGCCTTAATTCACCCCTCCACTTT. It is translated as CATGGGLNSPLHF.

This clonotype was observed at least ten times. The chain recombines TRBV12-3 or TRBV12-4 with TRBJ1-2; TRBD1 is a possible D gene (6 bases). Trimming shortened V by 8 bases and J by 4 bases, and 14 bases separated the two germline ends. The CDR3 loop spans 13 amino acids. Here the CDR3 DNA reads TGTGCCAGCGGGCTGACAGGTGCCTATGGCTACACCTTC. Encoded protein: CASGLTGAYGYTF.

This clonotype was observed at least ten times. V usage is TRBV20-1 and J usage is TRBJ2-7, with 10 nucleotides matching TRBD2. The CDR3 covers 15 residues. Germline CDR1 and CDR2: DFQATT and SNEGSKA (reference sequence). Trimming removed 2 bases from V and 2 bases from J; junction bases left unmatched: 6. CDR3 region: CSARLAGAATYEQYF. DNA for the CDR3: TGCAGTGCTAGACTAGCGGGAGCGGCGACCTACGAGCAGTACTTC.

On this clonotype: At one of its ends the junction is not consistent with the germline gene, which may arise from a read error. V and J are TRBV2 and TRBJ2-3; D may correspond to TRBD1 or TRBD2 (5 bases each). The CDR3 is 14 residues long. The germline gives CDR1 SNHLY, CDR2 FYNNEI. The CDR3 coding sequence is TGTGCCAGCAGCCGGGATGGTTACACAGGTACGCAGTATTTT. The encoded protein is CASSRDGYTGTQYF.

This clonotype has a count of ten or more. V and J are TRBV20-1 and TRBJ2-7; D may be TRBD2 (6 bases). V was shortened by 3 bases and J by 3 bases, with 15 bases between the two germline ends. The CDR3 contains 14 residues. Germline CDR1 DFQATT, CDR2 SNEGSKA (reference sequence). CDR3 nucleotide sequence: TGCAGTGCTAGGCACGGGGGAAACTTCTACGAGCAGTACTTC. Amino acid sequence: CSARHGGNFYEQYF.

Ten or more counts support this clonotype. The chain carries TRBV2 and TRBJ1-4; 8 nucleotides align to TRBD1. V gave up 5 bases and J gave up 8 bases; unmatched junction bases: 10. The germline gives CDR1 SNHLY, CDR2 FYNNEI. The CDR3 has 15 amino acids. CDR3 sequence (DNA): TGTGCCAGCAGTTTTGACAGGGGAGCGGGGGAAAAACTGTTTTTT. This sequence encodes CASSFDRGAGEKLFF.

This clonotype was picked up a small number of times. The J gene is TRBJ1-5, the V gene TRBV20-1; a weak D match, TRBD1 (5 bases). From germline, CDR1 is DFQATT and CDR2 SNEGSKA (reference sequence). The CDR3 loop spans 12 amino acids. The V gene lost 3 bases and the J gene lost 5 bases, with 8 bases spanning the gap. CDR3 region: CSASLGDQPQHF. The CDR3 coding sequence is TGCAGTGCTAGTTTGGGGGATCAGCCCCAGCATTTT.

This clonotype was counted ten times or more. The CDR3, as DNA: TGTGCCAGCAGCCAAGACAAGAGCAATCAGCCCCAGCATTTT. It yields the protein CASSQDKSNQPQHF. V and J are TRBV16 and TRBJ1-5, with D uncertain. Trimming removed 2 bases from V and 1 base from J, with 6 bases in between. The CDR3 contains 14 residues. Germline CDR1 KGHSY, CDR2 FQNENV.

Ten or more counts support this clonotype. V is TRBV7-9 and J is TRBJ2-4, with TRBD1 matching 8 bases. CDR1 is SEHNR and CDR2 is FQNEAQ in the germline V gene (reference sequence). The CDR3 loop spans 14 amino acids. The V and J ends lost 4 bases and 7 bases, in that order; junction bases with no gene match: 6. CDR3 sequence (DNA): TGTGCCAGCAGCTCGGACAGGGAGAGGAACATTCAGTACTTC. Protein: CASSSDRERNIQYF.

This clonotype was detected ten times or more. The chain combines TRBV3-1 with TRBJ1-1, with no clear D. Trimming shortened V by 4 bases and J by 4 bases, and 7 bases separated the two germline ends. This CDR3 is built from 12 residues. Per the germline V gene, CDR1 is LGHDT and CDR2 is YNNKEL (reference sequence). The CDR3 coding sequence is TGTGCCAGCAGCCGAGGTCCCACTGAAGCTTTCTTT. Translation: CASSRGPTEAFF.

The sample holds many counts of this clonotype. The rearrangement links TRBV6-2 or TRBV6-3 to TRBJ1-2, with TRBD1 matching 11 bases. V dropped 6 bases and J dropped 10; count of bases not matched to a gene: 7. The CDR3 covers 13 residues. Germline assignment: CDR1 MNHEY and CDR2 SVGEGT. CDR3 DNA sequence: TGTGCCAGCAGACTTGGACAGGGGGCCTTCTACACCTTC. Translated: CASRLGQGAFYTF.